What follows are 26 T cell receptor beta chains derived from one specimen sequenced in a study of graft-versus-host responses after intestinal transplantation. The repertoire was sequenced with immunoSEQ multiplex PCR; TCRdb's copy has only in-frame clones and lacks some. The repertoire holds about 17,000 clones, with 79% as singletons. Both intraepithelial and lamina propria lymphocytes were released by processing graft tissue. The source material was ileum tissue, sampled roughly 460 days after intestinal transplant. These receptors all come from a human patient who received an intestinal transplant, so some T cells may come from the graft donor.

The rearrangement links TRBV5-4 to TRBJ2-1; unclear D gene. Trimming cost V 7 bases and J 6 bases, with 8 bases left between them. There are 11 residues in the CDR3. Germline values: CDR1 SGHNT, CDR2 YYREEE (reference sequence). The CDR3 here is CASADGNEQFF. CDR3 nucleotide sequence: TGTGCCAGCGCTGACGGCAATGAGCAGTTCTTC.

The chain couples TRBV5-1 to TRBJ2-5; D not certain. The CDR3 totals 13 residues. Germline CDR1 SGHRS, CDR2 YFSETQ. Trimming shortened V by 2 bases and J by 1 base, and 6 bases separated the two germline ends. This chain's CDR3 is CASSFAGQETQYF. CDR3 DNA sequence: TGCGCCAGCAGCTTCGCAGGCCAAGAGACCCAGTACTTC.

This clone has more than one count but fewer than ten. This chain joins TRBV4-1 and TRBJ2-1; D gene unclear. The CDR3 consists of 15 residues. The germline gives CDR1 MGHRA, CDR2 YSYEKL. Trimming stripped 1 base from V and 9 bases from J, with 16 bases between. CDR3 in amino acids: CASSQGASWLGEQFF. The DNA of the CDR3 is TGCGCCAGCAGCCAAGGTGCTAGTTGGCTCGGTGAGCAGTTCTTC.

This sequence joins TRBV27 and TRBJ2-5, with TRBD2 as a possible D gene (5 bases). TRBJ2-7 explains the end of the DNA better; the J call may be wrong. The CDR3 runs to 12 residues. Germline assignment: CDR1 MNHEY and CDR2 SMNVEV (reference sequence). The CDR3 DNA sequence: TGTGCCAGCAGTTCCCCCGGGGACGAGCAGTACTTC. This translates into CASSSPGDEQYF.

This clone was counted once. The chain links TRBV29-1 to TRBJ1-1, with a weak D call TRBD1 (5 bases). Germline V gives CDR1 SQVTM, CDR2 ANQGSEA. V gave up 7 bases and J gave up 2 bases, with 17 bases separating them. This CDR3 is built from 14 residues. The CDR3 DNA sequence: TGCAGCGGTCGACCTGGGACGGGAAACACTGAAGCTTTCTTT. Protein: CSGRPGTGNTEAFF.

The chain recombines TRBV5-5 with TRBJ2-7; TRBD2 is a possible D gene (6 bases). V was pared by 4 bases and J by 5 bases, with 13 bases between. CDR1 is SGHKS, CDR2 YYEKEE, per germline (reference sequence). This CDR3 region has 13 residues. In DNA form, the CDR3 reads TGTGCCAGCAGCCTGACGGGGGTCAACGAGCAGTACTTC. It translates to CASSLTGVNEQYF.

The chain combines TRBV11-2 with TRBJ2-7, with a tentative D call TRBD2 (6 bases). V was trimmed by 1 base and J by 2 bases, leaving 12 bases between them. This CDR3 is built from 15 residues. Germline V gives CDR1 SGHAT, CDR2 FQNNGV. The CDR3 protein is CASSLVAGGAYEQYF. The CDR3 DNA reads as TGTGCCAGCAGCTTAGTGGCAGGAGGGGCCTACGAGCAGTACTTC.

As concerns this clone: A read error may account for a junction end that differs from germline. V gene TRBV27 combines with J gene TRBJ1-6; TRBD1 is a possible D gene (5 bases). The CDR3 consists of 14 residues. Germline V CDR1 and CDR2: MNHEY, SMNVEV (reference sequence). The CDR3 DNA sequence: TGTGCCAGCAGCCCTGGGGCCGATAATTCACCCCTCGACTTT. Its protein product is CASSPGADNSPLDF.

The chain couples TRBV6-6 to TRBJ1-4, with 7 bases lining up with TRBD1. The ends lost 11 bases at V and 5 bases at J; junction bases unmatched: 5. Germline CDR1 and CDR2: MNHNY and SVGAGI (reference sequence). CDR3 length: 12 residues. The DNA of the CDR3 is TGTGCCTTTCTAGGGGGCAATGAAAAACTGTTTTTT. Residues: CAFLGGNEKLFF.

V is TRBV7-9 and J is TRBJ2-1, with D unresolved. CDR3 length equals 10 residues. Germline V gene sequence: CDR1 SEHNR, CDR2 FQNEAQ (reference sequence). Trimming cost V 5 bases and J 9 bases, with 5 bases left between them. The CDR3 DNA reads as TGTGCCAGCAGCCTGATTGAGCAGTTCTTC. Translation gives CASSLIEQFF.

In this sample, this clone turned up once. The chain uses TRBV18 and TRBJ2-7, with 9 bases fitting TRBD1. The CDR3 is made up of 15 amino acids. Germline V gene lookup returns CDR1 KGHSH and CDR2 LQKENI. V lost 2 bases, J lost 6 bases, and 8 bases stayed unmatched. As DNA, the CDR3 is TGTGCCAGCTCACCAGGGGTGGACAGGGGTGGCGAGCAGTACTTC. This gives the protein CASSPGVDRGGEQYF.

The chain uses TRBV7-3 and TRBJ2-1, with D maybe TRBD2 (6 bases). V was clipped by 0 bases and J by 7 bases, with 7 bases between them. The CDR3 length is 13 residues. CDR1 is SGHTA, CDR2 FQGTGA, per germline. The CDR3 region has the DNA TGTGCCAGCAGCTTAACGGGGGGTAATGAGCAGTTCTTC. It yields the protein CASSLTGGNEQFF.

V and J are TRBV6-5 and TRBJ2-7, with 8 bases aligning to TRBD2. V shed 0 bases and J 6 bases; nucleotides not matched to a gene: 7. Per germline, CDR1 MNHEY and CDR2 SVGAGI. There are 15 residues in the CDR3. CDR3: CASSYSPAGDREQYF. In DNA, the CDR3 is TGTGCCAGCAGTTACTCCCCAGCGGGGGATCGCGAGCAGTACTTC.

The CDR3 spells CASSRDSNNSPLHF. The DNA of the CDR3 is TGTGCCAGCAGCCGCGACAGTAATAATTCACCCCTCCACTTT. V gene TRBV14 combines with J gene TRBJ1-6, with D possibly TRBD1 on 5 matching bases. Germline loops: CDR1 SGHDN, CDR2 FVKESK. The length of the CDR3 is 14 residues. V was clipped by 4 bases and J by 5 bases, with 9 bases between them. Complete variable domain (other parts from reference TRBV14 and TRBJ1-6): EAGVTQFPSHSVIEKGQTVTLRCDPISGHDNLYWYRRVMGKEIKFLLHFVKESKQDESGMPNNRFLAERTGGTYSTLKVQPAELEDSGVYFCASSRDSNNSPLHFGNGTRLTVT.

The gene calls are TRBV12-5 and TRBJ2-5; perhaps TRBD2 as D (7 bases). This CDR3 is built from 15 residues. The germline CDR1 and CDR2 sequences are LGHNT and FRNRAP. With 7 bases removed from V and 2 bases from J, the gap between germline ends came to 17 bases. The CDR3 bases are TGTGCTAGTGCCAAACGGGGGGCCCTACAAGAGACCCAGTACTTC. This codes for CASAKRGALQETQYF. The full variable domain, rest sourced from reference TRBV12-5 and TRBJ2-5, is DARVTQTPRHKVTEMGQEVTMRCQPILGHNTVFWYRQTMMQGLELLAYFRNRAPLDDSGMPKDRFSAEMPDATLATLKIQPSEPRDSAVYFCASAKRGALQETQYFGPGTRLLVL.

V and J are TRBV7-9 and TRBJ2-7; tentatively, D is TRBD1 or TRBD2 (6 bases each). Germline V gene lookup returns CDR1 SEHNR and CDR2 FQNEAQ (reference sequence). V was clipped by 5 bases and J by 6 bases, with 14 bases between them. This CDR3 is 13 amino acids long. CDR3 sequence: CASSPGAQREQYF. The CDR3 nucleotides read TGTGCCAGCAGCCCGGGGGCTCAACGCGAGCAGTACTTC.

Concerning this clone itself: Other DNA sequences of this sample code for an identical CDR3. This chain links TRBV27 with TRBJ2-7; no definite D call. The length of the CDR3 is 12 residues. Trimming removed 5 bases from V and 6 bases from J, with 11 bases in between. The germline V gene encodes CDR1 MNHEY and CDR2 SMNVEV (reference sequence). CDR3 sequence reads: CASSPGAGEQYF. The DNA for the CDR3 is TGTGCCAGCAGTCCCGGTGCAGGCGAGCAGTACTTC.

The J gene is TRBJ2-1, the V gene TRBV19; 14 nucleotides align to TRBD2. CDR1 is LNHDA, CDR2 SQIVND, per germline (reference sequence). The V and J ends lost 4 bases and 2 bases, in that order; junction bases with no gene match: 4. The CDR3 length is 17 residues. The CDR3 is CASSRLAGGSAYNEQFF. The DNA for the CDR3 is TGTGCCAGTAGTAGACTAGCGGGAGGGAGTGCCTACAATGAGCAGTTCTTC.

This clone was picked up one time. The J gene is TRBJ1-1, the V gene TRBV7-2, with D possibly TRBD1 on 5 matching bases. This CDR3 region has 13 residues. Trimming took 5 bases from V and 7 from J, leaving 14 bases between them. Per germline, CDR1 SGHTA and CDR2 FQGNSA. CDR3 coding DNA: TGTGCCAGCAGCCAGACGGCAGGGCGTGAAGCTTTCTTT. This translates into CASSQTAGREAFF.

The chain joins TRBV5-4 to TRBJ1-4; maybe TRBD1 (6 bases). V lost 0 bases to trimming and J lost 5 bases, with 11 bases between them. The CDR3 contains 15 residues. Per germline, CDR1 SGHNT and CDR2 YYREEE (reference sequence). As DNA, the CDR3 is TGTGCCAGCAGCTTGGGACAGGCACCAAATGAAAAACTGTTTTTT. Translation: CASSLGQAPNEKLFF.

The J gene is TRBJ2-1, the V gene TRBV28; 14 bases are shared with TRBD2. This CDR3 spans 15 amino acids. Trimming cost V 6 bases and J 8 bases; bases outside gene matches: 6. The germline V gene has CDR1 MDHEN and CDR2 SYDVKM. CDR3 in DNA: TGTGCCAGCAGATCCGGGACTAGCGGGGGTGATGAGCAGTTCTTC. Amino acids: CASRSGTSGGDEQFF.

The V gene is TRBV19, the J gene TRBJ1-5, with D uncertain. The CDR3 sequence is 15 residues long. Trimming removed 9 bases from V and 0 bases from J, with 15 bases in between. The germline gives CDR1 LNHDA, CDR2 SQIVND (reference sequence). CDR3 nucleotide sequence: TGTGCCAGCCGCTTGGGCGGCTATAGCAATCAGCCCCAGCATTTT. It translates to CASRLGGYSNQPQHF.

This chain links TRBV19 with TRBJ1-1; D call uncertain. Germline V CDR1 and CDR2: LNHDA, SQIVND (reference sequence). Deletions cut 7 bases from V and 11 bases from J, with 17 bases between. The length of the CDR3 is 12 residues. The CDR3: CASMVLGGGAFF. For the CDR3, the DNA is TGTGCCAGTATGGTGTTAGGTGGTGGGGCTTTCTTT.

The rearrangement links TRBV10-3 to TRBJ1-1; D unclear. There are 12 residues in the CDR3. CDR1 ENHRY and CDR2 SYGVKD come from the germline V gene. Trimming took 4 bases from V and 1 from J, leaving 4 bases between them. The CDR3 reads CAISGGNTEAFF. The CDR3 region has the DNA TGTGCCATCAGTGGGGGGAACACTGAAGCTTTCTTT.

This clone was picked up one time. This chain connects TRBV10-1 to TRBJ2-1; 10 nucleotides match TRBD2. Unmatched junction bases numbered 5, after V lost 5 bases and J lost 4 bases. The CDR3 has 15 amino acids. The germline V gene encodes CDR1 WNHNN and CDR2 SYGVQD (reference sequence). The CDR3 sequence: CASSPIAGGYNEQFF. CDR3 nucleotides: TGCGCCAGCAGTCCGATAGCGGGGGGATACAATGAGCAGTTCTTC.

The chain is built from TRBV5-1 and TRBJ2-5; 10 bases line up with TRBD2. The germline V gene encodes CDR1 SGHRS and CDR2 YFSETQ. V was pared by 3 bases and J by 2 bases, with 4 bases of the junction left unmatched. CDR3 size: 15 residues. CDR3 sequence: CASSSETSGQETQYF. CDR3 coding DNA: TGCGCCAGCAGCTCAGAGACTAGCGGGCAAGAGACCCAGTACTTC.